The source of this TCR beta chain is a study of metastatic and nonmetastatic thyroid tumors. Looking at the study overall: From malignant and benign thyroid patients, repertoires in blood and in tumor or nodule tissue were compared. Study results and limitations: Relative to benign nodules, malignant thyroid tumors were reportedly characterized by significantly elevated TCR beta diversity in blood and tumor.

Every patient was untreated before thyroid surgery. The CDR3 contains 13 residues. The V and J ends lost 0 bases and 6 bases respectively, with 11 bases between them. CDR1 is DFQATT and CDR2 is SNEGSKA in the germline V gene (reference sequence). On this clone itself: What it binds is unknown.

Methods used by the authors: What underpinned the distant-metastasis classifier for papillary thyroid cancer was the set of CDR3 differences across clinicopathological groups. TCRdb reprocessed the PCR reads via MiXCR. The V and J calls and clone size come from TCRdb's table, not from the authors' own analysis. The data show approximately 30,000 clones, 20% to 30% seen once. The sequencing input was blood. This TCR was recovered from a female donor with papillary thyroid cancer or a benign thyroid nodule (not recorded which). Some clones in this sample may be carry-over from other donors' samples. The J gene is TRBJ1-1, the V gene TRBV20-1; D might be TRBD1 (5 bases). The CDR3 region has the DNA TGCAGTGCTAGAGATGATCGGGACGCTGAAGCTTTCTTT. The encoded protein is CSARDDRDAEAFF.